This entry is about one TCR beta chain. The clone's antigen remains unknown. No clone much larger than this one lies a single base away; base qualities are absent. This entry belongs to a study of blood T cell repertoires in COVID-19 (dated by TCRdb to the early 2020s). For context, the study as a whole: The collaborator samples originated in the United States, Italy and Spain and spanned the acute and convalescent phases of COVID-19. Samples came from the ongoing ImmuneRACE study (first 160 participants) plus 1,254 subjects from 6 global collaborators. The material from the prospective study consisted of cDNA or gDNA derived from T cells, B-cell-depleted T cells, or PBMCs. Where available, HLA class I and class II types were taken from metadata supplied by the sample provider and were not determined by assay-based typing. A freely available public database, intended as a resource for researchers studying the immune response to SARS-CoV-2, is where the repertoires were released. Deeply sampled blood TCRbeta repertoires from subjects exposed to, actively infected with, or recovered from COVID-19 were included in the dataset. The sample metadata nearly always contained a de-identified subject ID, COVID-19 status, age in years and sex.

TCRbeta CDR3 regions were amplified from genomic DNA by means of the immunoSEQ Assay, a bias-controlled multiplex PCR. Under the source paper's analysis protocol: The number of nucleated cells in each sample was estimated by amplification of reference gene primers within the assay. Sequence reads were collapsed and filtered to measure the absolute abundance of every unique TCRbeta CDR3 rearrangement. For each sample, productive Simpson clonality was calculated by taking the square root of Simpson's diversity index across productive rearrangements. Sourced from immuneACCESS, this table was stored by TCRdb with only in-frame sequences that have V and J called. A share of the clones is absent; for the studies checked, an unresolved V gene accounts for under half, and the remainder has no known explanation. V and J calls and clone size are given by that table; D and trimming were obtained from the DNA. Recorded for this sample are 180,000 or so clones; 81% of them occurred a single time. The ten biggest clones cover approximately 12% of the sample.

General findings and caveats noted by the study authors: The amount of clinical and demographic metadata varied by source and participant and was provided uncurated.

One collaborating source in Seattle enrolled patients while the patients were actively infected and followed the patients over time throughout the course of disease. Whole blood was collected in K2EDTA tubes by collaborating institutions according to the institutions' own protocols. For TCRbeta analysis, collaborators shipped samples in one of three forms: frozen whole blood, isolated PBMCs, or DNA extracted from either of those sample types. Deletion took 7 bases off V and 5 bases off J, with a span of 4 bases between the germline ends. The CDR3 goes from the cysteine to the phenylalanine over 10 residues. Only the CDR3 DNA is retained, 30 bases long and in frame from the first base. The germline V gene encodes CDR1 MNHEY and CDR2 SVGAGI.

The sample comprised peripheral blood. In this chain, TRBV6-5 is recombined with TRBJ2-3, with the D gene uncertain. The sequence was obtained from an elderly woman with COVID-19, enrolled during active disease. At the DNA level, the sequence is TGTGCCAGCACGGGAGATACGCAGTATTTT. This is translated as CASTGDTQYF.